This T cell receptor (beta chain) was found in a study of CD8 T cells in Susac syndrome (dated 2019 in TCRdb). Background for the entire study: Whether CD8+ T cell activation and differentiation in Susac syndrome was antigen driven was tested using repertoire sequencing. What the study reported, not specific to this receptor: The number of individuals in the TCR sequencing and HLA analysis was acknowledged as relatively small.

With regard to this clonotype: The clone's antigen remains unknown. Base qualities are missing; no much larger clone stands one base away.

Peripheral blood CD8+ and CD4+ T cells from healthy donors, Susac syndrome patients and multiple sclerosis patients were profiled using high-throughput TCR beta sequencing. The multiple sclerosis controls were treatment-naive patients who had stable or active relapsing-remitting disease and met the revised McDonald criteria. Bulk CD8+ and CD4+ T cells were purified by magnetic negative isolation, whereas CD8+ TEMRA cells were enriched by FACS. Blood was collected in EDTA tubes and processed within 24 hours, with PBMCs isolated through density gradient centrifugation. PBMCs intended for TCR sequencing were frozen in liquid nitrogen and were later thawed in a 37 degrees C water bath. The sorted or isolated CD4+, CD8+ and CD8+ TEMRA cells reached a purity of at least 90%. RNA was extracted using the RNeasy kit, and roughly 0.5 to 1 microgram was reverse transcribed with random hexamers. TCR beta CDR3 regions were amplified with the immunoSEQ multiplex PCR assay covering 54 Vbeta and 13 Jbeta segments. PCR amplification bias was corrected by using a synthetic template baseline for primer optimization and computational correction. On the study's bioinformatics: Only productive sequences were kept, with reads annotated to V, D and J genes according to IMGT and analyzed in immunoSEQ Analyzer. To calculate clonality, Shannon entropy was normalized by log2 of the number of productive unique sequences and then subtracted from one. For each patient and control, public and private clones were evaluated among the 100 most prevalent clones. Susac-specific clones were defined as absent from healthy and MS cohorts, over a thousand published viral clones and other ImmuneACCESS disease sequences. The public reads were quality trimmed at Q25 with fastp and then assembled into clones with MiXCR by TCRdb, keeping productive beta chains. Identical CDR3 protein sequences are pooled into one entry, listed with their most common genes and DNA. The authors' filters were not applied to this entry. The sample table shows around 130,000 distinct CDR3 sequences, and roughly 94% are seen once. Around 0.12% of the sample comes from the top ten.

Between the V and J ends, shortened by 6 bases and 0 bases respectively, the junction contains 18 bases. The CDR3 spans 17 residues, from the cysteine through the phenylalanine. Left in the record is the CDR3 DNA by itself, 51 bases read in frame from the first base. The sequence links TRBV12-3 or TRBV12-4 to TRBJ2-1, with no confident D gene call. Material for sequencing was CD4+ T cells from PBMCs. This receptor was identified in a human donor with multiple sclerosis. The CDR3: CASRPRVTGSSYNEQFF. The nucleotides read TGTGCCAGCAGGCCTAGAGTGACGGGTAGCTCCTACAATGAGCAGTTCTTC.